Listed here are 10 T cell receptor beta chains from one sample, sequenced in a study of T cell responses to AZD1222 COVID-19 vaccine. Produced via immunoSEQ multiplex PCR; TCRdb's table is partial and in-frame only. This table holds under 200,000 clones, 88% found once. This sample comprised peripheral blood, obtained 28 days after the second AZD1222 dose. These receptors all stem from an adult who received the AZD1222 COVID-19 vaccine.

CDR3 nucleotide sequence: TGTGCCAGCAGCCTCCGGCCAGCGGGAGGGCTAGGGTCGTACAATGAGCAGTTCTTC. Its translation is CASSLRPAGGLGSYNEQFF. The rearrangement joins TRBV3-1 (or the pseudogene TRBV3-2) to TRBJ2-1; 10 bases are a match to TRBD2. The V segment lost 4 bases and the J segment 4 bases; nucleotides outside the gene matches: 16. The CDR3 spans 19 residues. The V gene's germline CDR1 is LGHDT and CDR2 YNNKEL (reference sequence).

This clone turned up a few times. CDR3 nucleotide sequence: TGTGCCTGGGCCCACCGGGGGAGTGTGTTGAATCAGCCCCAGCATTTT. Residues: CAWAHRGSVLNQPQHF. J is TRBJ1-5 and V is TRBV30; D might be TRBD1 (5 bases). Trimming stripped 5 bases from V and 4 bases from J, with 21 bases between. CDR3 length: 16 amino acids. The germline CDR1 and CDR2 sequences are GTSNPN and SVGIG (reference sequence).

The chain combines TRBV6-5 with TRBJ2-1; 12 bases are a match to TRBD2. Germline V gene data show CDR1 as MNHEY and CDR2 as SVGAGI. Trimming at V came to 7 bases and at J to 9 bases, leaving 7 bases not matched to a gene. The CDR3 has 14 amino acids. The DNA of the CDR3 is TGTGCCAGCAAGACTGGGACTAGCGGGCCTGAGCAGTTCTTC. Protein: CASKTGTSGPEQFF.

For this clone: Distinct nucleotide sequences in the sample also encode this CDR3. V usage is TRBV7-8 and J usage is TRBJ2-3; a weak D match, TRBD1 (7 bases). V was pared by 3 bases and J by 3 bases, with 10 bases between. The CDR3 runs to 14 residues. Germline V gene data show CDR1 as SGHVS and CDR2 as FQNEAQ. The chain's CDR3 is CASSLAGGTDTQYF. The CDR3, as DNA: TGTGCCAGCAGCTTGGCAGGGGGGACAGATACGCAGTATTTT.

The V gene is TRBV9, the J gene TRBJ2-2, with D perhaps TRBD1 (6 bases). Germline CDR1 reads SGDLS; CDR2 reads YYNGEE. This CDR3 has 15 residues. The V end was cut by 4 bases, the J end by 2 bases, with 12 bases between. CDR3 protein: CASSPHRENTGELFF. CDR3 DNA sequence: TGTGCCAGCAGCCCCCACAGGGAAAACACCGGGGAGCTGTTTTTT.

V is TRBV7-3 and J is TRBJ2-7, with a tentative D call TRBD1 (5 bases). CDR1 is SGHTA, CDR2 FQGTGA, per germline. V was trimmed by 1 base and J by 6 bases, leaving 10 bases between them. This CDR3 has 13 amino acids. The CDR3 DNA follows: TGTGCCAGCAGCTTAATCTCAGGGTTCGAGCAGTACTTC. Encoded protein: CASSLISGFEQYF.

The chain is built from TRBV24-1 and TRBJ2-2; 12 nucleotides agree with TRBD1. This CDR3 has 18 amino acids. The V gene's germline CDR1 is KGHDR and CDR2 SFDVKD. V was clipped by 5 bases and J by 7 bases; unmatched bases: 13. Here the CDR3 DNA reads TGTGCCACCAGTGCCCAAGGGCGGGACAGGGGGCGAGTCGGGGAGCTGTTTTTT. Its translation is CATSAQGRDRGRVGELFF.

This sequence joins TRBV6-5 and TRBJ2-1, with D perhaps matching TRBD2 (5 bases). Germline V gene sequence: CDR1 MNHEY, CDR2 SVGAGI. This CDR3 is 13 amino acids long. V was cut by 2 bases and J by 7 bases, with 9 bases left in between. As DNA, the CDR3 is TGTGCCAGCAGTTACGGTCTAGCAAATGAGCAGTTCTTC. It specifies CASSYGLANEQFF.

This chain joins TRBV9 and TRBJ2-7; TRBD1 matches 8 bases. Germline-derived CDR1 and CDR2 are SGDLS and YYNGEE. With V trimmed by 4 bases and J by 2 bases, 5 bases remained unmatched. The CDR3 length is 14 residues. DNA for the CDR3: TGTGCCAGCAGCCGACAGGGGCTCCCCTACGAGCAGTACTTC. This gives the protein CASSRQGLPYEQYF.

This clone was seen only once. The rearrangement uses TRBV30 and TRBJ1-2; 8 nucleotides match TRBD1. With V trimmed by 0 bases and J by 8 bases, 5 bases remained unmatched. The germline gives CDR1 GTSNPN, CDR2 SVGIG (reference sequence). The length of the CDR3 is 13 residues. This CDR3 is CAWSVRTGFGYTF. The CDR3 DNA sequence: TGTGCCTGGAGTGTGCGGACAGGGTTCGGCTACACCTTC.